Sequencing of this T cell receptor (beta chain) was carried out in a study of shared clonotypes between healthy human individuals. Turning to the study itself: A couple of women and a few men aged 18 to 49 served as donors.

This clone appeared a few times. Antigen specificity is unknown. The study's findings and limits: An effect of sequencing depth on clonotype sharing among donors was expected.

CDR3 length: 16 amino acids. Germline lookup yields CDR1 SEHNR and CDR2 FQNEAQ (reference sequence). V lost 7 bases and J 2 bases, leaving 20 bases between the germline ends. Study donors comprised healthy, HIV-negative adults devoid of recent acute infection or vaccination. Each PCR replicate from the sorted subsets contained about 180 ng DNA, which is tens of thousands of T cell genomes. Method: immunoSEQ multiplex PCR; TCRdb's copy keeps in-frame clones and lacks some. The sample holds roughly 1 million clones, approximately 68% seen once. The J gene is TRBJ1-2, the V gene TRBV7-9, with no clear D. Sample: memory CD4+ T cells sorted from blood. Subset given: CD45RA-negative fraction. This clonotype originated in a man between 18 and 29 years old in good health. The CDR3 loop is CASTSRMERVNYGYTF. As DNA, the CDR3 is TGTGCCAGCACCTCTCGGATGGAAAGGGTCAACTATGGCTACACCTTC.